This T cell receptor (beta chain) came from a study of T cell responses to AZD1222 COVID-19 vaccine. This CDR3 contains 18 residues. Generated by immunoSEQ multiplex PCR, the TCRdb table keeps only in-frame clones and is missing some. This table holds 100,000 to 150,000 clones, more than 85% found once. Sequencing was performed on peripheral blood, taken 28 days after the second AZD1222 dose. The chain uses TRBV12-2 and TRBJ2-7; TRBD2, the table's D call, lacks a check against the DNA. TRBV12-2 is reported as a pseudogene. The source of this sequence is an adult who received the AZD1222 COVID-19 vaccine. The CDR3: CASRLYGLAGALSYEQYF. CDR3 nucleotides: TGTGCAAGTCGCTTATACGGGCTAGCGGGAGCCTTATCCTACGAGCAGTACTTC.